The 13 T cell receptor beta chains below come from one sample, sequenced in a study of cytomegalovirus exposure and HLA in healthy donors. Assay: immunoSEQ multiplex PCR; the TCRdb copy retains only in-frame clones and omits some. The sample holds a few hundred thousand clones, approximately 80% seen once. The sample comprised PBMCs. These receptors all come from a woman in her 30s in good health and CMV-seropositive.

V and J are TRBV19 and TRBJ2-7; a possible D gene is TRBD2 (5 bases). Trimming left V 5 bases short and J 0 bases short, with 14 bases between. This CDR3 spans 15 amino acids. Germline V gives CDR1 LNHDA, CDR2 SQIVND (reference sequence). CDR3 loop: CASSPQSGISYEQYF. In nucleotides, the CDR3 is TGTGCCAGTAGTCCTCAATCCGGGATCTCCTACGAGCAGTACTTC.

The chain uses TRBV18 and TRBJ1-4, with D uncertain. The CDR3 sequence is 15 residues long. Between the trimmed V and J ends, which lost 2 bases and 8 bases, there was a span of 15 bases. CDR1 and CDR2 from the germline V gene are KGHSH and LQKENI. The CDR3: CASSPSEGLEEKLFF. The CDR3 DNA follows: TGTGCCAGCTCACCATCGGAAGGTTTGGAAGAAAAACTGTTTTTT.

This chain links TRBV28 with TRBJ2-7, with a possible D match to TRBD1 (6 bases). Germline V lookup: CDR1 MDHEN, CDR2 SYDVKM. V lost 5 bases and J 3 bases, leaving 14 bases between the germline ends. The CDR3 runs 14 residues. DNA of the CDR3: TGTGCCAGCAGTGAAGCGACAGGCTACTACGAGCAGTACTTC. This translates into CASSEATGYYEQYF.

This clone was found a few times. This rearrangement joins TRBV7-3 to TRBJ2-2; D is perhaps TRBD1 (5 bases). The CDR3 length is 13 residues. Germline-derived CDR1 and CDR2 are SGHTA and FQGTGA. The V end lost 5 bases, the J end lost 8 bases, and 12 bases lay between the germline ends. This chain's CDR3 is CASSTRQGGELFF. In DNA form, the CDR3 reads TGTGCCAGCAGCACCCGCCAGGGAGGGGAGCTGTTTTTT.

This sequence joins TRBV11-2 and TRBJ2-7; 10 positions agree with TRBD1. V was clipped by 1 base and J by 5 bases; unmatched bases: 5. The CDR3 runs 15 residues. Germline CDR1 and CDR2: SGHAT and FQNNGV. The CDR3 protein is CASSLGGGQGDEQYF. The CDR3 DNA sequence: TGTGCCAGCAGCTTAGGGGGCGGACAGGGGGACGAGCAGTACTTC.

This chain joins TRBV28 and TRBJ1-1, with D tentatively TRBD1 (5 bases). Trimming shortened V by 2 bases and J by 8 bases, and 12 bases separated the two germline ends. There are 13 residues in the CDR3. CDR1 is MDHEN and CDR2 is SYDVKM in the germline V gene. The CDR3 spells CASSLRGEREAFF. The CDR3 bases are TGTGCCAGCAGTTTACGGGGGGAGCGGGAAGCTTTCTTT.

The J gene is TRBJ1-2, the V gene TRBV18; the match to TRBD1 covers 8 bases. Germline V CDR1 and CDR2: KGHSH, LQKENI. V gave up 2 bases and J gave up 4 bases; unmatched junction bases: 6. The CDR3 sequence is 15 residues long. This chain's CDR3 is CASSPGQGIFYGYTF. In DNA, the CDR3 is TGTGCCAGCTCACCAGGACAGGGCATTTTCTATGGCTACACCTTC.

The V gene is TRBV9, the J gene TRBJ2-7, with 9 bases that match TRBD1. The CDR3 totals 15 residues. V was pared by 4 bases and J by 3 bases, with 8 bases of the junction left unmatched. The germline V gene encodes CDR1 SGDLS and CDR2 YYNGEE. CDR3 sequence: CASSLRDREGYEQYF. CDR3 nucleotide sequence: TGTGCCAGCAGCCTCCGGGACAGGGAGGGCTACGAGCAGTACTTC.

The chain carries TRBV30 and TRBJ1-1, with D perhaps matching TRBD1 (5 bases). V dropped 6 bases and J dropped 1 base, with 12 bases sitting between them. Germline values: CDR1 GTSNPN, CDR2 SVGIG (reference sequence). The CDR3 loop spans 13 amino acids. The CDR3 sequence: CACPRRGNTEAFF. As DNA, the CDR3 is TGTGCCTGTCCGCGGAGGGGGAACACTGAAGCTTTCTTT.

V gene TRBV28 combines with J gene TRBJ2-7; D gene unclear. The germline CDR1 and CDR2 sequences are MDHEN and SYDVKM. The ends were cut back, 5 bases at V and 1 base at J, with 12 bases in the middle. The CDR3 is 14 residues long. CDR3 bases: TGTGCCAGCAGTAACCCGCTACCTTCCTACGAGCAGTACTTC. Residues: CASSNPLPSYEQYF.

The chain recombines TRBV5-1 with TRBJ2-1, with a possible D match to TRBD2 (5 bases). Germline CDR1 SGHRS, CDR2 YFSETQ. Trimming cost V 4 bases and J 8 bases, with 16 bases left between them. The CDR3 has 14 residues. CDR3 protein: CASSPREGPHEQFF. The CDR3, as DNA: TGCGCCAGCAGCCCTCGGGAAGGCCCCCATGAGCAGTTCTTC.

Notes on this clone: One junction end disagrees with the germline gene, perhaps due to a read error. The chain recombines TRBV7-7 with TRBJ2-2; either TRBD1 or TRBD2 may fit D (5 bases each). CDR1 and CDR2 (germline): SSHAT, FNYEAQ (reference sequence). The CDR3 loop spans 16 amino acids. The CDR3 DNA reads as TGTGCTAGCAGCTTGAGGGCAGGGACGAACACCGGGGAGCTGTTTTTT. As protein: CASSLRAGTNTGELFF.

The chain has TRBV4-1 and TRBJ1-5, with D hard to call. Germline V CDR1 and CDR2: MGHRA, YSYEKL. Trimming pared 0 bases from V and 4 bases from J, leaving 13 bases between. The CDR3 is 16 amino acids. In nucleotides, the CDR3 is TGCGCCAGCAGCCAAGATGGAGGGCTGGGGAATCAGCCCCAGCATTTT. Its protein is CASSQDGGLGNQPQHF.